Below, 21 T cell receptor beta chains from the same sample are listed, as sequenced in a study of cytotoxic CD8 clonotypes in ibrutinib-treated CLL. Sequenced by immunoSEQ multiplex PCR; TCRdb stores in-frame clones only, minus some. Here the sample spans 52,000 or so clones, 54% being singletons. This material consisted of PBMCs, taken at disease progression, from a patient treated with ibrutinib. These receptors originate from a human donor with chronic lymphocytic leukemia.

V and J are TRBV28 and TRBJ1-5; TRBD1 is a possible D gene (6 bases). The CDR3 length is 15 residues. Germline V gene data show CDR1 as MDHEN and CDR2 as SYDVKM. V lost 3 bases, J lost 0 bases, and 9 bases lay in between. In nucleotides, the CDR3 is TGTGCCAGCAGTTTGCCAGGGGTTAGCAATCAGCCCCAGCATTTT. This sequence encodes CASSLPGVSNQPQHF.

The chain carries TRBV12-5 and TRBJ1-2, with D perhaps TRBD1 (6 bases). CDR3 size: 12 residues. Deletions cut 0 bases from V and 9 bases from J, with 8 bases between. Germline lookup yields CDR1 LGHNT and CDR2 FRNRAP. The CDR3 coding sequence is TGTGCTAGTGGTTTGGTAACAGGGAGCTACACCTTC. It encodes CASGLVTGSYTF.

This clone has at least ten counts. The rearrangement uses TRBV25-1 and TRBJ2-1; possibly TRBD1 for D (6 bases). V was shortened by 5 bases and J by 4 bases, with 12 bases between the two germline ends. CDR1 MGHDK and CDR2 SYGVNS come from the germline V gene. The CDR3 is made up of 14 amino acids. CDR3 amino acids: CASSPHGQYNEQFF. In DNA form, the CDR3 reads TGTGCCAGCAGTCCACACGGACAGTACAATGAGCAGTTCTTC.

CDR3 bases: TGCAGCGTTCGGTCAAACACTGAAGCTTTCTTT. Protein sequence: CSVRSNTEAFF. V and J are TRBV29-1 and TRBJ1-1; no clear D. Germline CDR1 SQVTM, CDR2 ANQGSEA. V lost 5 bases, J lost 2 bases, and 6 bases lay in between. The CDR3 spans 11 residues. Full variable domain (outside the CDR3, taken from reference TRBV29-1 and TRBJ1-1): SAVISQKPSRDICQRGTSLTIQCQVDSQVTMMFWYRQQPGQSLTLIATANQGSEATYESGFVIDKFPISRPNLTFSTLTVSNMSPEDSSIYLCSVRSNTEAFFGQGTRLTVV.

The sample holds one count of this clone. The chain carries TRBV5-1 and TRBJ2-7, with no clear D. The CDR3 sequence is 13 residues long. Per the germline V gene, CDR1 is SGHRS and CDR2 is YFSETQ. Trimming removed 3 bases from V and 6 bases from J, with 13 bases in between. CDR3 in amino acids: CASSSTWPSEQYF. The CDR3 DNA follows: TGCGCCAGCAGCTCCACCTGGCCTTCCGAGCAGTACTTC.

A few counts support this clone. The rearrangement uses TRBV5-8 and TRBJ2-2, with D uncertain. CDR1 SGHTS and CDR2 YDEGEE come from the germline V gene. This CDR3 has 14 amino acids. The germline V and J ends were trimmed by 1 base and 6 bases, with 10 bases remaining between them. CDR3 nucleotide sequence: TGTGCCAGCAGCTTGTATTCGGATCCCGGGGAGCTGTTTTTT. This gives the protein CASSLYSDPGELFF.

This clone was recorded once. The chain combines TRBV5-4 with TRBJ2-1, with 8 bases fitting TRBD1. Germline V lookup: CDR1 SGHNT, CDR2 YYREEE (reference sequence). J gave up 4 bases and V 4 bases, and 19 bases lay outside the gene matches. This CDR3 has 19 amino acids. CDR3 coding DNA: TGTGCCAGCAGCCCGGACCGGACTGGACAGGGCCTATTATACAATGAGCAGTTCTTC. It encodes CASSPDRTGQGLLYNEQFF.

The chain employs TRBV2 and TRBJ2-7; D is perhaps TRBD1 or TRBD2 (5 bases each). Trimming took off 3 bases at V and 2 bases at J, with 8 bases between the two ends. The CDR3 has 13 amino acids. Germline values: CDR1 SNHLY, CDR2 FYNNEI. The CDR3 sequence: CASSDGGTYEQYF. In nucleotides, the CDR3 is TGTGCCAGCAGTGATGGGGGAACCTACGAGCAGTACTTC. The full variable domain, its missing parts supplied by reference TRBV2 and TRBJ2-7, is EPEVTQTPSHQVTQMGQEVILRCVPISNHLYFYWYRQILGQKVEFLVSFYNNEISEKSEIFDDQFSVERPDGSNFTLKIRSTKLEDSAMYFCASSDGGTYEQYFGPGTRLTVT.

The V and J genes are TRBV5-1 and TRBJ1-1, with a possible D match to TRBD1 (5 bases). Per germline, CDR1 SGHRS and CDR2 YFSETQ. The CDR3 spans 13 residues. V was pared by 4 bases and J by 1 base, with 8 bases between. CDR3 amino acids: CASSTGQNTEAFF. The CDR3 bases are TGCGCCAGCAGCACAGGACAGAACACTGAAGCTTTCTTT. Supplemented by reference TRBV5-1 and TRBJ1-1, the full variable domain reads KAGVTQTPRYLIKTRGQQVTLSCSPISGHRSVSWYQQTPGQGLQFLFEYFSETQRNKGNFPGRFSGRQFSNSRSEMNVSTLELGDSALYLCASSTGQNTEAFFGQGTRLTVV.

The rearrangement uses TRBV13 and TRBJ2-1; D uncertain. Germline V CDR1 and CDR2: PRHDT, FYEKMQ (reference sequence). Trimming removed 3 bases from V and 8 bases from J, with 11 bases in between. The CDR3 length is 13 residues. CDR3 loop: CASSFRGVDEQFF. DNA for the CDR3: TGTGCCAGCAGCTTTCGAGGAGTGGATGAGCAGTTCTTC.

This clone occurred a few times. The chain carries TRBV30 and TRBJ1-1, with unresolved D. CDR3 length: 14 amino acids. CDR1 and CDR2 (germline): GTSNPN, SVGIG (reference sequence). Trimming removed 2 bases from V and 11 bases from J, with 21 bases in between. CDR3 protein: CAWSITPLRTFAFF. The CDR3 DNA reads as TGTGCCTGGAGTATTACCCCGCTGAGGACTTTTGCTTTCTTT.

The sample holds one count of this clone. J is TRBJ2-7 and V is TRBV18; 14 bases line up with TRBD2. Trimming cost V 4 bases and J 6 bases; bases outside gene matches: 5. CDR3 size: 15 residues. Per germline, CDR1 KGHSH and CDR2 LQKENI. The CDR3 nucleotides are TGTGCCAGCTCACGACCGGGACTAGCGGGAGTCGAGCAGTACTTC. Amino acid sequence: CASSRPGLAGVEQYF.

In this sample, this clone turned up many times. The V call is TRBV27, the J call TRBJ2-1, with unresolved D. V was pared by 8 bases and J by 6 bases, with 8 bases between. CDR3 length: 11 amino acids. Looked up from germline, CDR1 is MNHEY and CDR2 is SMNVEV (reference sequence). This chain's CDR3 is CASLYFNEQFF. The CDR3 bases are TGTGCCAGCCTTTATTTCAATGAGCAGTTCTTC.

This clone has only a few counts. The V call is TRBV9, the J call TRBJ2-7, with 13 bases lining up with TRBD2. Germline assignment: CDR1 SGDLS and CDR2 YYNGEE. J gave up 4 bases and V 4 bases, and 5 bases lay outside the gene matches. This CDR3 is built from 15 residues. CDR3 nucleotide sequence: TGTGCCAGCAGCCCACAACTAGCGGGAGGGTACGAGCAGTACTTC. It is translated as CASSPQLAGGYEQYF. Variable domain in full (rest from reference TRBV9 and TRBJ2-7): DSGVTQTPKHLITATGQRVTLRCSPRSGDLSVYWYQQSLDQGLQFLIQYYNGEERAKGNILERFSAQQFPDLHSELNLSSLELGDSALYFCASSPQLAGGYEQYFGPGTRLTVT.

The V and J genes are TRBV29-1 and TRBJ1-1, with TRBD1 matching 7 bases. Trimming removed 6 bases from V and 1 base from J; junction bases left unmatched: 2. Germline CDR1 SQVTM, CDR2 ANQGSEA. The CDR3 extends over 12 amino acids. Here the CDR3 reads CSVRGKNTEAFF. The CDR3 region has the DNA TGCAGCGTCAGGGGGAAGAACACTGAAGCTTTCTTT.

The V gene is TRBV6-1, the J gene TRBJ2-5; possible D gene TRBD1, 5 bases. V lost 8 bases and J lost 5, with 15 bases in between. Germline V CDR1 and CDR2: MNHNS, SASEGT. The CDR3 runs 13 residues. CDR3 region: CASGQGMWETQYF. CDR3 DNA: TGTGCCAGCGGGCAGGGCATGTGGGAGACCCAGTACTTC.

The CDR3 DNA reads as TGTGCCAGCTCACCAGGAGGTACTAGCACAGATACGCAGTATTTT. This sequence encodes CASSPGGTSTDTQYF. This chain links TRBV18 with TRBJ2-3, with a tentative D call TRBD2 (5 bases). V gave up 2 bases and J gave up 0 bases, with 9 bases separating them. The CDR3 consists of 15 residues. Per germline, CDR1 KGHSH and CDR2 LQKENI.

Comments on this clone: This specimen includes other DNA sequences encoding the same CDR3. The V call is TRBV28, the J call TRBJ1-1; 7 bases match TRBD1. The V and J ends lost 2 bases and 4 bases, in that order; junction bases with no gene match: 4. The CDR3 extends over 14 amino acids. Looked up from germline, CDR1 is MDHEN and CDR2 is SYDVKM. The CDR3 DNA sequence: TGTGCCAGCAGTTTAGGGCAGGGGGTCACTGAAGCTTTCTTT. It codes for CASSLGQGVTEAFF.

The CDR3 sequence: CAISSYSNQPQHF. CDR3 nucleotides: TGTGCCATCAGCTCATATAGCAATCAGCCCCAGCATTTT. The chain couples TRBV10-3 to TRBJ1-5, with D unclear. In germline, CDR1 is ENHRY, CDR2 SYGVKD. The germline V and J ends were trimmed by 6 bases and 0 bases, with 6 bases remaining between them. This CDR3 comprises 13 residues.

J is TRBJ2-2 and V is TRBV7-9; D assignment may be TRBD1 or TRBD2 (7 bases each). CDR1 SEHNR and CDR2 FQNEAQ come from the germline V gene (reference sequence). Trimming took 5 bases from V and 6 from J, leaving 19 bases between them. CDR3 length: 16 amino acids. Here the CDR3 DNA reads TGTGCCAGCAGCCGAGGGACAGAGGGGAGGGCCGGGGAGCTGTTTTTT. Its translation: CASSRGTEGRAGELFF.

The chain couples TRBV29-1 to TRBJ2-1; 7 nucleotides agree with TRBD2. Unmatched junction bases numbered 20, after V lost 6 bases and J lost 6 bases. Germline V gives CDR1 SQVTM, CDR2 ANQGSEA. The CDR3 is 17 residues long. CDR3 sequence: CSVTTFRAGSGGNEQFF. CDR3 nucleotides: TGCAGCGTGACCACCTTTAGAGCGGGGTCCGGCGGCAATGAGCAGTTCTTC.